A selection of T cell receptor beta chains follows, all from one sample in a study of shared T cell receptors in the human thymus. Libraries were prepared by immunoSEQ multiplex PCR; TCRdb keeps only in-frame clonotypes and omits some of them. Here the sample spans 500,000 to 850,000 clones, about 90% being singletons. These data also formed part of another study, on human thymus T cells.

Source material: thymocytes. These receptors were obtained from a boy under three years old with a congenital heart defect. Each CDR3 is given without its conserved first and last residue.

length | J | V | CDR3
12 | . | TRBV27 | ASRQAVKPYEQY
15 | TRBJ1-1 | TRBV5-4 | ASSILRQDGMNTEAF
12 | TRBJ2-3 | TRBV27 | ASSLGLATDTQY
13 | TRBJ2-7 | TRBV29-1 | SVVAGDILHYEQY
12 | TRBJ2-5 | TRBV14 | ASSHVEPWETQY
13 | TRBJ1-2 | TRBV10-3 | AISEIATFPDGYT
15 | TRBJ2-1 | TRBV10-3 | AISPRVGGFPYNEQF
13 | TRBJ1-1 | TRBV4-1 | ASSQDEGMNTEAF
13 | TRBJ2-1 | TRBV27 | ASRFLGTSWNEQF
9 | TRBJ2-7 | TRBV19 | ASSSTVEQY
12 | TRBJ2-5 | TRBV7-9 | ASSAYMAQETQY
16 | TRBJ1-3 | TRBV18 | ASSPHRDIGSSGNTIY
15 | TRBJ2-5 | TRBV27 | ASSLDAPDRDGETQY
18 | TRBJ2-1 | TRBV4-3 | ASSQVVGLAGSSSYNEQF
14 | TRBJ2-7 | TRBV15 | ATSRDPTGGPYEQY
15 | TRBJ2-1 | TRBV28 | ASSLNGRGDGYNEQF
17 | TRBJ1-1 | TRBV15 | ATSRATGQGLLGTTEAF
14 | TRBJ1-2 | TRBV5-6 | ASSRGAGPVNYGYT
14 | TRBJ1-5 | TRBV28 | ASSLGGAFSNQPQH
14 | TRBJ2-3 | TRBV14 | ASSLLLAGEQDTQY
11 | TRBJ2-1 | TRBV6-4 | ASSRTSYNEQF
14 | TRBJ1-4 | TRBV7-9 | ASRSLRDRNNEKLF
12 | TRBJ1-6 | TRBV13 | ASSVVGAGSPLH
16 | TRBJ1-5 | TRBV5-1 | ASSLEPLRFNGNQPQH
12 | TRBJ2-7 | TRBV6-5 | ASSTQGIVYEQY
9 | TRBJ1-6 | TRBV5-4 | ASLEVSPLH
13 | TRBJ1-1 | TRBV6-6 | ASSYSIRGNTEAF
11 | TRBJ1-1 | TRBV6-4 | ASSDSSNTEAF
12 | TRBJ1-1 | TRBV28 | ASRFTGGNTEAF
15 | TRBJ1-2 | TRBV10-3 | AISTKTRQGPNYGYT
14 | TRBJ2-1 | TRBV4-3 | ASSQGRLAGVNEQF
13 | TRBJ1-1 | TRBV10-3 | AISHGQGQNTEAF
13 | TRBJ2-5 | TRBV15 | ATRRTGGSQETQY